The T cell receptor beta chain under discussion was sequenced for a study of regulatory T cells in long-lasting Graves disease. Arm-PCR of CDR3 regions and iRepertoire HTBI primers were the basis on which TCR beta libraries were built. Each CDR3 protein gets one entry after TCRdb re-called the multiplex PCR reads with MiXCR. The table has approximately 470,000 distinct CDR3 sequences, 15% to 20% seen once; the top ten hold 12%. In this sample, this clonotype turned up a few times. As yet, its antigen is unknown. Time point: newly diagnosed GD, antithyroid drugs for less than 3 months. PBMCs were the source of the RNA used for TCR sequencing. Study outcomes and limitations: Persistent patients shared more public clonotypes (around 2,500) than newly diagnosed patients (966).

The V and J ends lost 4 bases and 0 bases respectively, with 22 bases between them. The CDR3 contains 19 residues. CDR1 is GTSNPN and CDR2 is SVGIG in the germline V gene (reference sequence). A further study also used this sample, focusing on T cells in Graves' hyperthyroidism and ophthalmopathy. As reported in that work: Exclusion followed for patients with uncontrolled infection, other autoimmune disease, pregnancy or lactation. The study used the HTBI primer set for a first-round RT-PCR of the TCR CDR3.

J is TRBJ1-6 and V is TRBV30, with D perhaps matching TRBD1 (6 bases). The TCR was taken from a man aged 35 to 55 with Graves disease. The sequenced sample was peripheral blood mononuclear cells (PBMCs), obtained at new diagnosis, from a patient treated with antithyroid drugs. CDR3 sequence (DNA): TGTGCCTGGACCCCAGGAGGCAGGGGCAGGAGCTCCTATAATTCACCCCTCCACTTT. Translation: CAWTPGGRGRSSYNSPLHF.